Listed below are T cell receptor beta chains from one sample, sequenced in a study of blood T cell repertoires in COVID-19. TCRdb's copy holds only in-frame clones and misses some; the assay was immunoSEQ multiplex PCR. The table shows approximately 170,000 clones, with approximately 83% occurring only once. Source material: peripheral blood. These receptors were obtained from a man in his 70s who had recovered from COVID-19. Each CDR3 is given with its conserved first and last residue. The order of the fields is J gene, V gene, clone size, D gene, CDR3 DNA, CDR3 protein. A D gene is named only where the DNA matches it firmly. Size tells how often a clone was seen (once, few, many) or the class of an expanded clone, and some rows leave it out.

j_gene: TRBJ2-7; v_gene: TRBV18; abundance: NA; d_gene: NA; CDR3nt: TGTGCCAGCTCACCCCCTGGCAGCGCCTCCTACGAGCAGTACTTC; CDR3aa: CASSPPGSASYEQYF
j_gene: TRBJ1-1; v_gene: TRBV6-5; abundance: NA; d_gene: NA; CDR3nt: TGTGCCAGCAGTTACTCGTTTAGGGAGACTGAAGCTTTCTTT; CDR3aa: CASSYSFRETEAFF
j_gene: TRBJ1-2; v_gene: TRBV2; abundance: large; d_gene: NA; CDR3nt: TGTGCCAGCAGTGACCAATGGGGGACATTAAGCAACTATGGCTACACCTTC; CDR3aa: CASSDQWGTLSNYGYTF
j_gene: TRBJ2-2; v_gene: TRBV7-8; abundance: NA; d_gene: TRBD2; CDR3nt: TGTGCCAGCAGCCCCCGGGGGGGACTAGCGGGAGTTACCGGGGAGCTGTTTTTT; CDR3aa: CASSPRGGLAGVTGELFF
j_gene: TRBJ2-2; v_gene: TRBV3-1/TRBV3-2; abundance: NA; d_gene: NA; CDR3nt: TGTGCCAGCAGCCAAGGGGGGGCCGGGGAGCTGTTTTTT; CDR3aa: CASSQGGAGELFF
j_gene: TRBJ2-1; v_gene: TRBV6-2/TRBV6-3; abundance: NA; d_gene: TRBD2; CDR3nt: TGTGCCAGCAGCCCTAGCGGGAAAAACGATGAGCAGTTCTTC; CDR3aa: CASSPSGKNDEQFF
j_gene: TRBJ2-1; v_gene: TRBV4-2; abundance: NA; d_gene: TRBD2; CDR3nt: TGTGCCAGCAGCCACGGACGCCGAGCTAGCGGGAACAATGAGCAGTTCTTC; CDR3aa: CASSHGRRASGNNEQFF
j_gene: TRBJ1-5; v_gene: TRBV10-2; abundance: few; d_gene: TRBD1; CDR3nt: TGCGCCAGCAGTGGGGTGTCCGGGACAGCTACCAGCAATCAGCCCCAGCATTTT; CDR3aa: CASSGVSGTATSNQPQHF
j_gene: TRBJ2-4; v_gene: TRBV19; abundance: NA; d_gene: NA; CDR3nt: TGTGCCAGTAGTATAGGACTCCTCGGGGACATTCAGTACTTC; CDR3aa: CASSIGLLGDIQYF
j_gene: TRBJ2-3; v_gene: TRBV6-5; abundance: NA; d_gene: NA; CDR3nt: TGTGCCAGCAGTTACTGGCAGGGTGTAGATACGCAGTATTTT; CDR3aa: CASSYWQGVDTQYF
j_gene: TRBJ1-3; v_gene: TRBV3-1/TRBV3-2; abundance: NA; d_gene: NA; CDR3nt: TGTGCCAGCAGCCAAACAGCCAACTCTGGAAACACCATATATTTT; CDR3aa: CASSQTANSGNTIYF
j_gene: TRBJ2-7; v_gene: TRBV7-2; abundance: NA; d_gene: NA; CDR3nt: TGTGCCAGCAGCTCCCGAACCACAAGCGAGCAGTACTTC; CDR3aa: CASSSRTTSEQYF
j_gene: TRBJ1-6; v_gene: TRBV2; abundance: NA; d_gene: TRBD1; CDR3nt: TGTGCCAGCAGTGGGGGACAGGGAAGCTCCTATAATTCACCCCTCCACTTT; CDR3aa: CASSGGQGSSYNSPLHF
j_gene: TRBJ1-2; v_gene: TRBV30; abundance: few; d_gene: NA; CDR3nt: TGTGCCTGGGAAGGGGGTGGCAGTTCTATGGGAGGCTACACCTTC; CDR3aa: CAWEGGGSSMGGYTF
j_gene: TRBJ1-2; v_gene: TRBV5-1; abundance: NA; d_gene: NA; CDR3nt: TGCGCCAGCAGCTCCCGCCAGGGGTTGACTAACTATGGCTACACCTTC; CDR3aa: CASSSRQGLTNYGYTF
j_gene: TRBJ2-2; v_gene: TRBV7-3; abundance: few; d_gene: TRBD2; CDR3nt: TGTGCCAGCAGCTCTCTAGCGGGAGACACCACCGGGGAGCTGTTTTTT; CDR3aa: CASSSLAGDTTGELFF
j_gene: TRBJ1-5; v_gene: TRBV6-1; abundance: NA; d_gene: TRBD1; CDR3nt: TGTGCCAGCAGTGAATCCCAGGGGGCTCAGCCCCAGCATTTT; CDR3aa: CASSESQGAQPQHF
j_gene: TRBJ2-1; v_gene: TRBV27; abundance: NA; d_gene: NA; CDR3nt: TGTGCCAGCAGTTCAGGGGTCAATGAGCAGTTCTTC; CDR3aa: CASSSGVNEQFF
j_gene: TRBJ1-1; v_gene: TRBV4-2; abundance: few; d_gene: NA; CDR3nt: TGTGCCAGCAGCCCGGGAAGTAGTTCTGAAGCTTTCTTT; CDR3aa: CASSPGSSSEAFF
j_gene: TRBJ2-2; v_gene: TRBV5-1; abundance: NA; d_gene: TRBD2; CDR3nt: TGCGCCAGCAGCGGGGGAGGGCCCACCGGGGAGCTGTTTTTT; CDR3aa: CASSGGGPTGELFF
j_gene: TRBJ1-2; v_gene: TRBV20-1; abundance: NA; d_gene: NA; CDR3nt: TGCAGTGCCCTCAACTATGGCTACACCTTC; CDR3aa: CSALNYGYTF
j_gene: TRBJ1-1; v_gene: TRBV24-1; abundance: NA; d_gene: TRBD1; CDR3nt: TGTGCCATCGCCCCAGGGGGCGGCACTGAAGCTTTCTTT; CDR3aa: CAIAPGGGTEAFF
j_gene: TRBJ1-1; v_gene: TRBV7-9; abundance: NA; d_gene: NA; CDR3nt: TGTGCCAGCAACAAACGTTCCCAGGGGAACACTGAAGCTTTCTTT; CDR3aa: CASNKRSQGNTEAFF
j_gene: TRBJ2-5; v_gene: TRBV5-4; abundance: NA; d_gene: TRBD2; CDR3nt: TGTGCCAGCAGCGAGACTAGCGGGGTGGGGGCAAGGGAGACCCAGTACTTC; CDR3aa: CASSETSGVGARETQYF
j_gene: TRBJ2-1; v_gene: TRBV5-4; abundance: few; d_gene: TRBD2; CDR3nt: TGTGCCAGCAGCCTAGGACGGGGAGGGTACAATGAGCAGTTCTTC; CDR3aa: CASSLGRGGYNEQFF
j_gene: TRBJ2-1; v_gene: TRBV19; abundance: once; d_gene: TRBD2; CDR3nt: TGTGCCAGTAGCCATCAATTAGCACTAGCGGGAGGATACAATGAGCAGTTCTTC; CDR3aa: CASSHQLALAGGYNEQFF
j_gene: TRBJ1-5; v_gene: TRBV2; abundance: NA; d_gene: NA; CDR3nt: TGTGCCAGCAGTGAACCCGGGCCCCAGCATTTT; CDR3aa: CASSEPGPQHF
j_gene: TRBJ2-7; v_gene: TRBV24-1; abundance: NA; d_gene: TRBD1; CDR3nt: TGTGCCACCAGTGACAACGAACAGGGGATCCACGAGCAGTACTTC; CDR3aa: CATSDNEQGIHEQYF
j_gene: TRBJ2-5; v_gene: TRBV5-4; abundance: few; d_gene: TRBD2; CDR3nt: TGTGCCAGCAGCGGATGGCGGGAGACAGAGACCCAGTACTTC; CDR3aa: CASSGWRETETQYF
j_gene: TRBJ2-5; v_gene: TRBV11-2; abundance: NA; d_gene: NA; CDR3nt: TGTGCCAGCAGTCCAAGGCCAGGGGGGCAAGAGACCCAGTACTTC; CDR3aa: CASSPRPGGQETQYF
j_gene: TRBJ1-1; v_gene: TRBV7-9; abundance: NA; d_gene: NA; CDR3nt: TGTGCCAGCAGCCCAACAGGGTCTGAAGCTTTCTTT; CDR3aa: CASSPTGSEAFF
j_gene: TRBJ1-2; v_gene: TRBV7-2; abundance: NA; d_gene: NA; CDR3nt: TGTGCCAGCAGCAACACAGGGTTTGGCTACACCTTC; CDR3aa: CASSNTGFGYTF
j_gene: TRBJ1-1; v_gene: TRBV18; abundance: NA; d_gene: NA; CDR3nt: TGTGCCAGCTCACCACATATATTGAAAGAAGCGAACACTGAAGCTTTCTTT; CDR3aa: CASSPHILKEANTEAFF
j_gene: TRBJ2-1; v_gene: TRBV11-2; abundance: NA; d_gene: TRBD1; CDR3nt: TGTGCCAGCAGCTTGAAGGGACAGAGCTCCTACAATGAGCAGTTCTTC; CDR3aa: CASSLKGQSSYNEQFF
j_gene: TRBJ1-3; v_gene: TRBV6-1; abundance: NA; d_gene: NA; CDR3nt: TGTGCCAGCAGTGAATCCGGACACCTCTCTGGAAACACCATATATTTT; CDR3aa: CASSESGHLSGNTIYF
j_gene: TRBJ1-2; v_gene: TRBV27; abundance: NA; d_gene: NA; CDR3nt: TGTGCCAGCAGTTTAATTAGTCCCCTCAAGTCGTTAGATGGCTACACCTTC; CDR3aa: CASSLISPLKSLDGYTF
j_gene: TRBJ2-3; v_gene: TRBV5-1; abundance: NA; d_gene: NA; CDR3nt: TGCGCCAGCAGCTTGGGGACAGAAGATACGCAGTATTTT; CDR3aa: CASSLGTEDTQYF